This T cell receptor (beta chain) emerged from a study of T-cell reconstitution after alpha-beta-depleted transplantation in children (dated by TCRdb to the mid-2010s). General notes on the study: The study quantitatively tracked T-cell immune reconstitution after TCRalphabeta/CD19-depleted allogeneic hematopoietic cell transplantation in children using TCR repertoire profiling. Findings and caveats that apply to the study as a whole: In some patients, the high TCRbeta diversity seen at day 60 was put down to recipient T cells and intrathymic progenitors that had survived conditioning. Over subsequent months, a decline in hyperexpanded clone frequencies was noted, and after one year, T-cell counts and TCRbeta diversity were mostly ascribed to newly produced T cells. The apparently early alphabetaT-cell count recovery about two months after transplant was reportedly dependent on only several hundred rapidly expanded clones derived from non-depleted graft cells.

Library preparation used PCR. These reads were obtained on an Illumina HiSeq 2500. Molecular barcoding was employed in the preparation of TCR libraries, with unique molecular identifiers being used to normalize TCRbeta repertoire quantification. The public reads were quality trimmed at Q25 with fastp and then assembled into clones with MiXCR by TCRdb, keeping productive beta chains. Rows are unified per CDR3 protein, each entry keeping the most common DNA and genes. Across this sample there are around 960,000 distinct CDR3 sequences, with about 30% seen only once. The ten top clones hold around 30% of the sample. Concerning this clonotype itself: It has no known antigen specificity. Nothing much larger sits one base from this clone, and base qualities are not available.

From its cysteine to its phenylalanine, the CDR3 spans 13 amino acids. Of all the DNA, just the CDR3 is kept, 39 bases in frame from base 1. Relative to germline, V is 2 bases shorter and J is 3 bases shorter, with 7 bases between their ends. For CDR1 and CDR2, the germline V gene (reference sequence) lists MNHEY and SMNVEV. The treatment or condition label for this specimen denotes: allogeneic hematopoietic cell transplantation with graft depleted of TCRalphabeta T cells and CD19 B cells. TCRalphabeta/CD19-depleted allogeneic hematopoietic cell grafts were given to the transplant recipients, all of whom were children.

The chain employs TRBV27 and TRBJ2-5; there is no confident call for the D gene. This TCR came from a boy less than two years old who had a stem cell transplant for SCID, so the T cells may come from the graft donor. Here the sequenced sample was PBMCs, mostly from graft donor cells, taken 360 days after TCRalphabeta/CD19-depleted stem cell transplant. The CDR3 has the sequence CASSLRAKETQYF. The base sequence is TGTGCCAGCAGTTTAAGGGCTAAAGAGACCCAGTACTTC.